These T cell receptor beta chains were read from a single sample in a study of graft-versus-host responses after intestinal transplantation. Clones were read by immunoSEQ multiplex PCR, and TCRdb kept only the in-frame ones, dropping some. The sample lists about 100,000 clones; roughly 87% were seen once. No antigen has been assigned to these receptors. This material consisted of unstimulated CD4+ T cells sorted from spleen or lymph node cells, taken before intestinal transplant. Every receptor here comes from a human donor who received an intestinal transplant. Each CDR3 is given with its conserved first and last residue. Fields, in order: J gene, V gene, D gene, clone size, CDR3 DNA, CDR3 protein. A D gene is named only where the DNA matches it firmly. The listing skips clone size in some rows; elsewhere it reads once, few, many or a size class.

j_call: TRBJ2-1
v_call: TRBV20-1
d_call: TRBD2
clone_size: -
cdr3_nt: TGCAGTGCCCCGGGGGGGAATGAGCAGTTCTTC
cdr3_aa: CSAPGGNEQFF

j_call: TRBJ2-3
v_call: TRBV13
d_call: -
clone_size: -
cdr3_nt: TGTGCCAGCAGCTTATCCCAATGGGGTGCGGAAATCACAGATACGCAGTATTTT
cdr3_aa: CASSLSQWGAEITDTQYF

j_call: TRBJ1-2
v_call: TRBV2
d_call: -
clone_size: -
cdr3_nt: TGTGCCAGCAGTGTTGGGGGCTATGGCTACACCTTC
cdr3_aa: CASSVGGYGYTF

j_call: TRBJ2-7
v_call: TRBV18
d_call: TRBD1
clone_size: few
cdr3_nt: TGTGCCAGCTCACCCCCAGGGGGTAAGGGCTACGAGCAGTACTTC
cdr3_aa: CASSPPGGKGYEQYF

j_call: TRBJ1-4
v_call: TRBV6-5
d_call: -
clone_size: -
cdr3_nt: TGTGCCAGCAGTTACGGGGGGCCTAAGCGGGAACTGTTTTTT
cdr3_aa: CASSYGGPKRELFF

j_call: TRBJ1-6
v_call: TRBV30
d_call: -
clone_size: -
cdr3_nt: TGTGCCTGGAGTGTACGATCACCCCTCCACTTT
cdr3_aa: CAWSVRSPLHF

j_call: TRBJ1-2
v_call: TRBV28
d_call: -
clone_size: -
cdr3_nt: TGTGCCAGCCGCCCCCACGGGGACCACTATGGCTACACCTTC
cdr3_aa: CASRPHGDHYGYTF

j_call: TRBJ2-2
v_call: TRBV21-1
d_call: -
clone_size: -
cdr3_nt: TGTGCCAGCAGCAAAGCCGCCCGGACAGGGGGAACTTCGGGCACCGGGGAGCTGTTTTTT
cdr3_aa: CASSKAARTGGTSGTGELFF

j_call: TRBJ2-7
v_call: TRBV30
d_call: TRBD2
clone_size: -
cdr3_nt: TGTGCCTGCAACTCCGGGACTACCTACGAGCAGTACTTC
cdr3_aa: CACNSGTTYEQYF

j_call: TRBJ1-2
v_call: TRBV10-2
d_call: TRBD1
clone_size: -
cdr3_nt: TGCGCCAGCAGTGAGCCGGGACAGGGTAACTATGGCTACACCTTC
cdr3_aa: CASSEPGQGNYGYTF

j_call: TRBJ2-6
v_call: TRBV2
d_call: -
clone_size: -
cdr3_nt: TGTGCCAGCACCGGTCCCGGGTCCGGGGCCAACGTCCTGACTTTC
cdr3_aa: CASTGPGSGANVLTF

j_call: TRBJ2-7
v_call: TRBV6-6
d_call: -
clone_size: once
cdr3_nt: TGTGCCAGCAGTTACTCTCCCGGGGACCACCGTTACGAGCAGTACTTC
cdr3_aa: CASSYSPGDHRYEQYF

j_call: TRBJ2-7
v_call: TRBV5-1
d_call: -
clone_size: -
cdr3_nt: TGCGCCAGCAGCTTGGCGTCCGGGACTGGTATACCCTACGAGCAGTACTTC
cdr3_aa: CASSLASGTGIPYEQYF

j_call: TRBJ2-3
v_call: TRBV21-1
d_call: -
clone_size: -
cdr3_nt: TGTGCCAGCAGCAAGCTCAGGGTAGGCACAGATACGCAGTATTTT
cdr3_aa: CASSKLRVGTDTQYF

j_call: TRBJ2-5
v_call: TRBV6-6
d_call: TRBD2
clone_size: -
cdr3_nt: TGTGCCAGCAGCTACGGACTAGCGGTTCAAGAGACCCAGTACTTC
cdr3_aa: CASSYGLAVQETQYF

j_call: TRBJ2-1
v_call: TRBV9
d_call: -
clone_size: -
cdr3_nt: TGTGCCAGCAACGAAGGGTACAATGAGCAGTTCTTC
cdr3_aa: CASNEGYNEQFF

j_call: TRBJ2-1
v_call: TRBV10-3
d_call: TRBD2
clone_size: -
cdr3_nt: TGTGCCATCAGTACCGGGACTAGCGGCCCAAAGGGGCAGTTCTTC
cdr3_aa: CAISTGTSGPKGQFF

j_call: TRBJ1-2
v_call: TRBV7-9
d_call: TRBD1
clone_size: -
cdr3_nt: TGTGCCAGCAGCCCTAGAGGGACAGGGTATGGCTACACCTTC
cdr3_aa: CASSPRGTGYGYTF

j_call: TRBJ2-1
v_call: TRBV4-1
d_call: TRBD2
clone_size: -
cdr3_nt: TGCGCCAGCAGCCAAGTTTTTCTAGCGGGGGGGAAGTTCTTC
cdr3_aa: CASSQVFLAGGKFF

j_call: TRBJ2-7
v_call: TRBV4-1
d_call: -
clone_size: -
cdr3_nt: TGCGCCAGCAGCCAAGCATCCAGGGGTGGGTACGAGCAGTACTTC
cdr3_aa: CASSQASRGGYEQYF

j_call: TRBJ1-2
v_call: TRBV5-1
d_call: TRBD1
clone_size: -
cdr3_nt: TGCGCCAGCAGCTTTTGGGGGACAGGGGGCTCTAACTATGGCTACACCTTC
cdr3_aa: CASSFWGTGGSNYGYTF

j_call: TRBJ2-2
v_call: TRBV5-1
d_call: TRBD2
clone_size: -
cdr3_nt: TGCGCCAGCAGCTTTAGCGGGAGCGATACCGGGGAGCTGTTTTTT
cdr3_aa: CASSFSGSDTGELFF

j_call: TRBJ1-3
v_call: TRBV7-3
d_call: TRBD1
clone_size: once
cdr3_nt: TGTGCCAGCAGCTTAGCAGGGGGCAGGGGAAACACCATATATTTT
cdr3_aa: CASSLAGGRGNTIYF

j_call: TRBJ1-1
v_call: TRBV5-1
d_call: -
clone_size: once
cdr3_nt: TGCGCCAGCAGCTTTTTCCCGGGGCGAGACACTGAAGCTTTCTTT
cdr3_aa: CASSFFPGRDTEAFF

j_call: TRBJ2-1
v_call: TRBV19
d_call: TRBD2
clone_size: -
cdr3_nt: TGTGCCAGTAGTCAAGGAAGCGGGAATGGTAATGAGCAGTTCTTC
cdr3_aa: CASSQGSGNGNEQFF